Below, one T cell receptor (beta chain) is given with its context. This CDR3 is 15 amino acids long. Trimming took 3 bases from V and 3 from J, leaving 12 bases between them. Germline values: CDR1 SEHNR, CDR2 FQNEAQ (reference sequence). Treatment: 15 to 20 received Ad26.COV2.S at low or high dose, single or two shots; several received placebo; per-sample allocation not given. On day 63 after the first injection, vaccine and placebo recipients gave samples. The method was immunoSEQ multiplex PCR; TCRdb's version includes in-frame clones alone and lacks a portion of them. The data contain some 340,000 clones, approximately 86% of them singletons. These data originate in a study of Ad26.COV2.S vaccination and SARS-CoV-2 variants. Study summary: This donor came from the COV1001 trial of Ad26.COV2.S.

The sequence was obtained from a person between 18 and 59 years old who received the Ad26.COV2.S COVID-19 vaccine or a placebo. The chain employs TRBV7-9 and TRBJ1-5; perhaps TRBD1 as D (6 bases). Material: peripheral blood, obtained in a trial of Ad26.COV2.S vaccine versus placebo. CDR3 nucleotide sequence: TGTGCCAGCAGCTTGGCGACAGGACTCAATCAGCCCCAGCATTTT. Protein sequence: CASSLATGLNQPQHF.